In its sample, the clone carrying this TCR beta chain was seen a few times. With 4 bases removed from V and 4 bases from J, the gap between germline ends came to 13 bases. Germline CDR1 and CDR2: GTSNPN and SVGIG (reference sequence). The CDR3 consists of 14 residues. Amplified TCR beta CDR3 regions came from RNA transcripts. A set of HTBI primers served as the primers for a first-round RT-PCR of the TCR CDR3. TCRdb fed the multiplex PCR reads into MiXCR, producing one record per CDR3 protein. The sample has 350,000 to 400,000 distinct CDR3 sequences, about a fifth seen once. This entry comes from a study of T cells in Graves' hyperthyroidism and ophthalmopathy.

The clonotype originates from a woman aged 18-35 years with Graves' hyperthyroidism. This chain connects TRBV30 to TRBJ2-2; D is unresolved. Sample: blood. The CDR3 is CAWIKVPGTGELFF. CDR3 nucleotide sequence: TGTGCCTGGATTAAAGTCCCGGGCACCGGGGAGCTGTTTTTT.